A single sample is the source of the 8 T cell receptor beta chains below, sequenced in a study of blood T cell repertoires in COVID-19. Using immunoSEQ multiplex PCR, the repertoire was profiled, and TCRdb retains in-frame clones only, with some absent. The sample lists 200,000 to 250,000 clones; about 85% were seen once. Source material: peripheral blood. The origin of the receptors is a man aged 18 to 30 with active or convalescent COVID-19.

CDR3 protein: CASSLGGTGRIQPQHF. Here the CDR3 DNA reads TGTGCCAGCAGTTTAGGTGGTACAGGGCGCATCCAGCCCCAGCATTTT. V usage is TRBV28 and J usage is TRBJ1-5, with a possible D match to TRBD1 (6 bases). With 2 bases removed from V and 7 bases from J, the gap between germline ends came to 18 bases. The CDR3 spans 16 residues. Germline CDR1 MDHEN, CDR2 SYDVKM. Combining the CDR3 with reference TRBV28 and TRBJ1-5 gives the whole variable domain DVKVTQSSRYLVKRTGEKVFLECVQDMDHENMFWYRQDPGLGLRLIYFSYDVKMKEKGDIPEGYSVSREKKERFSLILESASTNQTSMYLCASSLGGTGRIQPQHFGDGTRLSIL.

The V call is TRBV5-6, the J call TRBJ2-3, with D maybe TRBD2 (7 bases). The CDR3 sequence is 17 residues long. The germline V and J ends were trimmed by 0 bases and 2 bases, with 16 bases remaining between them. Germline lookup yields CDR1 SGHDT and CDR2 YYEEEE. The CDR3 sequence: CASSLAAWGGATDTQYF. The CDR3 coding sequence is TGTGCCAGCAGCTTGGCCGCTTGGGGGGGGGCCACAGATACGCAGTATTTT.

The chain has TRBV19 and TRBJ2-1, with 8 positions matching TRBD1. The CDR3 contains 15 residues. J was trimmed by 5 bases and V by 5 bases; bases with no gene match: 8. Germline-derived CDR1 and CDR2 are LNHDA and SQIVND (reference sequence). In DNA, the CDR3 is TGTGCCAGTAGTGAGCCCGGGACAGGCAACAATGAGCAGTTCTTC. Its translation is CASSEPGTGNNEQFF.

The chain recombines TRBV19 with TRBJ2-1; the match to TRBD1 covers 10 bases. From germline, CDR1 is LNHDA and CDR2 SQIVND (reference sequence). The CDR3 spans 15 residues. V was clipped by 7 bases and J by 6 bases; unmatched bases: 9. The CDR3 region is CASTRPGQGTNEQFF. The CDR3 nucleotides are TGTGCCAGTACGCGACCGGGACAGGGGACCAATGAGCAGTTCTTC.

The DNA of the CDR3 is TGTGCCAGCAGCGAGGGAGGGGTAGAGTATGGCTACACCTTC. It yields the protein CASSEGGVEYGYTF. The chain combines TRBV9 with TRBJ1-2; a weak D match, TRBD1 (5 bases). The CDR3 spans 14 residues. Germline V gene lookup returns CDR1 SGDLS and CDR2 YYNGEE. Deletions cut 3 bases from V and 5 bases from J, with 14 bases between. Using reference TRBV9 and TRBJ1-2 for the parts outside the CDR3, the full variable domain is DSGVTQTPKHLITATGQRVTLRCSPRSGDLSVYWYQQSLDQGLQFLIQYYNGEERAKGNILERFSAQQFPDLHSELNLSSLELGDSALYFCASSEGGVEYGYTFGSGTRLTVV.

The chain links TRBV5-1 to TRBJ2-1; D remains ambiguous. In germline, CDR1 is SGHRS, CDR2 YFSETQ. V lost 5 bases and J 0 bases, leaving 15 bases between the germline ends. The CDR3 loop spans 16 amino acids. The CDR3 spells CASSPVPGSSYNEQFF. The CDR3 DNA sequence: TGCGCCAGCAGTCCTGTTCCCGGGTCCTCCTACAATGAGCAGTTCTTC.

The rearrangement links TRBV5-6 to TRBJ1-1; D is undetermined. Trimming took off 2 bases at V and 1 base at J, with 3 bases between the two ends. Germline loops: CDR1 SGHDT, CDR2 YYEEEE. The CDR3 sequence is 12 residues long. DNA of the CDR3: TGTGCCAGCAGCTTCGGGAACACTGAAGCTTTCTTT. Protein sequence: CASSFGNTEAFF. The full variable domain, its missing parts supplied by reference TRBV5-6 and TRBJ1-1, is DAGVTQSPTHLIKTRGQQVTLRCSPKSGHDTVSWYQQALGQGPQFIFQYYEEEERQRGNFPDRFSGHQFPNYSSELNVNALLLGDSALYLCASSFGNTEAFFGQGTRLTVV.

This clone was recorded only once. V and J are TRBV5-6 and TRBJ2-3; 7 bases map to TRBD2. CDR1 and CDR2 (germline): SGHDT, YYEEEE. Trimming removed 0 bases from V and 6 bases from J; junction bases left unmatched: 10. The length of the CDR3 is 16 residues. Here the CDR3 reads CASSLGAAGWGDTQYF. CDR3 nucleotides: TGTGCCAGCAGCTTGGGAGCAGCGGGATGGGGGGATACGCAGTATTTT.